The 6 T cell receptor beta chains below were found in one sample sequenced in a study of blood T cell repertoires in COVID-19. Generated by immunoSEQ multiplex PCR, the TCRdb table keeps only in-frame clones and is missing some. The sample contains fewer than 300,000 clones, about 88% of which appear only once. What was sequenced was peripheral blood. These receptors all come from a woman aged 40-49 years who had recovered from COVID-19.

The chain recombines TRBV7-9 with TRBJ2-1; D is perhaps TRBD2 (6 bases). This CDR3 is 16 amino acids long. Trimming removed 5 bases from V and 3 bases from J, with 17 bases in between. CDR1 and CDR2 from the germline V gene are SEHNR and FQNEAQ (reference sequence). The CDR3 reads CASSPETGGSYNEQFF. The CDR3 region has the DNA TGTGCCAGCAGCCCGGAGACCGGGGGAAGCTACAATGAGCAGTTCTTC.

The chain combines TRBV10-3 with TRBJ1-1; possible D gene TRBD1, 6 bases. The CDR3 runs 15 residues. V lost 3 bases and J lost 2, with 13 bases in between. The germline gives CDR1 ENHRY, CDR2 SYGVKD. CDR3 protein: CAISDGGHYNTEAFF. In nucleotides, the CDR3 is TGTGCCATCAGTGATGGGGGACACTACAACACTGAAGCTTTCTTT.

The table lists this clone with a few counts. The V call is TRBV2, the J call TRBJ2-2; 7 bases are shared with TRBD2. V lost 8 bases to trimming and J lost 0 bases; unmatched junction nucleotides: 15. The CDR3 extends over 18 amino acids. CDR1 and CDR2 from the germline V gene are SNHLY and FYNNEI. The CDR3 sequence is CASRVASGPATNTGELFF. The DNA of the CDR3 is TGTGCCAGCCGGGTAGCTAGCGGCCCCGCCACGAACACCGGGGAGCTGTTTTTT.

This chain connects TRBV7-2 to TRBJ1-1, with 8 bases fitting TRBD1. The V and J ends lost 5 bases and 4 bases, in that order; junction bases with no gene match: 6. Germline CDR1 and CDR2: SGHTA and FQGNSA. The CDR3 is 14 amino acids. CDR3 sequence: CASSPRQGLTEAFF. The CDR3 DNA is TGTGCCAGCAGCCCCCGACAGGGGCTCACTGAAGCTTTCTTT. The variable domain in full, completed from reference TRBV7-2 and TRBJ1-1, reads GAGVSQSPSNKVTEKGKDVELRCDPISGHTALYWYRQSLGQGLEFLIYFQGNSAPDKSGLPSDRFSAERTGGSVSTLTIQRTQQEDSAVYLCASSPRQGLTEAFFGQGTRLTVV.

V gene TRBV3-1 (or the pseudogene TRBV3-2) combines with J gene TRBJ2-5; unclear D gene. The V gene lost 1 base and the J gene lost 5 bases, with 8 bases spanning the gap. The CDR3 runs 13 residues. CDR1 LGHDT and CDR2 YNNKEL come from the germline V gene (reference sequence). CDR3 DNA sequence: TGTGCCAGCAGCCAAGGTTTCGTTGAGACCCAGTACTTC. This codes for CASSQGFVETQYF.

The V and J genes are TRBV7-9 and TRBJ2-1; no clear D. The germline gives CDR1 SEHNR, CDR2 FQNEAQ (reference sequence). CDR3 length equals 11 residues. With 1 base removed from V and 9 bases from J, the gap between germline ends came to 4 bases. The CDR3 DNA is TGTGCCAGCAGCTTAGTCGGTGAGCAGTTCTTC. This sequence encodes CASSLVGEQFF.